This T cell receptor beta chain originates from a study of cytomegalovirus exposure and HLA in healthy donors. Overall study findings and caveats: Association with HLA alleles at 0.05 false discovery rate was found for around 15,000 TCR beta sequences in a later analysis. As confirmed in vitro, a few CMV-associated chains were specific for CMV antigens. Association of a missense DCLRE1C variant with TCR beta V- and J-gene trimming was reported in a later analysis.

As to this clone: Antigen unknown.

The study ran its PCR with 60 Vbeta and 13 Jbeta primers. As handled by the study authors: About 10 million shared chains were among 65 million to 85 million unique TCR beta chains counted in a later analysis. The table came from immunoSEQ multiplex PCR; TCRdb's copy has only in-frame clones and leaves some out. V, J and clone size derive from that table, while D and trimming were established from the DNA sequence. In all, the sample yields over 60,000 clones. V was pared by 4 bases and J by 3 bases, with 10 bases of the junction left unmatched. This CDR3 contains 18 residues. Germline V gene data show CDR1 as SGHAT and CDR2 as FQDESV (reference sequence).

What was sequenced was PBMCs. The TCR originated in a female donor in good health and CMV-seropositive. This chain connects TRBV11-1 to TRBJ2-7; 15 bases align to TRBD2. The CDR3 sequence is CASSSGLAGGPLLYEQYF. The CDR3 DNA follows: TGTGCCAGCAGCTCTGGACTAGCGGGAGGGCCCCTCCTCTACGAGCAGTACTTC.